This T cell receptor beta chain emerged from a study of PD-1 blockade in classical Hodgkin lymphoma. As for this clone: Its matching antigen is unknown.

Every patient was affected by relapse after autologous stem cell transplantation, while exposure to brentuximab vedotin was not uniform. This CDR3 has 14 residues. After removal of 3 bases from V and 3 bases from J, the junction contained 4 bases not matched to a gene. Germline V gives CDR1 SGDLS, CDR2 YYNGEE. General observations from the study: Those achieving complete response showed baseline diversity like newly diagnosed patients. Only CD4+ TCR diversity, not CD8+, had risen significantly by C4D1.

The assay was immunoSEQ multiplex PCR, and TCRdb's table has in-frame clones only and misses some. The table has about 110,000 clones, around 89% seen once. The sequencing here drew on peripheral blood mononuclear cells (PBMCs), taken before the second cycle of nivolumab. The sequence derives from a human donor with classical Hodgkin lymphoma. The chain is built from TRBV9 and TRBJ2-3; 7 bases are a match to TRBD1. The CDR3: CASSARQGTDTQYF. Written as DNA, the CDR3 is TGTGCCAGCAGCGCCCGACAGGGAACAGATACGCAGTATTTT.